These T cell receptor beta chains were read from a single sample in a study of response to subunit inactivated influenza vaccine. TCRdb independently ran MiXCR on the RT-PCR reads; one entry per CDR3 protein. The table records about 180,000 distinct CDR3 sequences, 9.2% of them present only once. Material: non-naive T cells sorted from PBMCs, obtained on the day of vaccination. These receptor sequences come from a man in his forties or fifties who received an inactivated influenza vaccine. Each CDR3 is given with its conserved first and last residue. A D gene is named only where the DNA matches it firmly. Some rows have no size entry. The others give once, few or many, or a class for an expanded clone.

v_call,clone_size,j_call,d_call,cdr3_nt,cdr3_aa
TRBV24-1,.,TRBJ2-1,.,TGTGCCACCAGTGAAGAGGCCCGAGTCGGGCAGTTCTTC,CATSEEARVGQFF
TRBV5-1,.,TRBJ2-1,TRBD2,TGCGCCAGCAGCTTGACACTAGCGGGGGGAGTTAATGAGCAGTTCTTC,CASSLTLAGGVNEQFF
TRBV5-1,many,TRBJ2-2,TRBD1,TGCGCCAGCAGCTCGGACAGGGGATACACCGGGGAGCTGTTTTTT,CASSSDRGYTGELFF
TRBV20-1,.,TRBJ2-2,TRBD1,TGCAGTGCTAGGCTCCCAACGGGACAGGGGAAAACCGGGGAGCTGTTTTTT,CSARLPTGQGKTGELFF
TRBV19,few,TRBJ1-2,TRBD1,TGTGCCAGTAGTTTACGGACAGGGAACTATGGCTACACCTTC,CASSLRTGNYGYTF
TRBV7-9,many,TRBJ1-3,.,TGTGCCAGCAGCTTCACAGGGAAGGGAAACACCATATATTTT,CASSFTGKGNTIYF
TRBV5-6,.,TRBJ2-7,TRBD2,TGTGCCAGCAGCTCGGGACTAGCGGGGGGCACCTACGAGCAGTACTTC,CASSSGLAGGTYEQYF
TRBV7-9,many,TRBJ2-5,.,TGTGCCAGCAGCTCCTCCAGGGGTTCAGAGACCCAGTACTTC,CASSSSRGSETQYF
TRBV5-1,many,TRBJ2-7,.,TGCGCCAGCAGCTTGGCCTCAGGAGTTGGCGAGCAGTACTTC,CASSLASGVGEQYF
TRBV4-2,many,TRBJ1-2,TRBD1,TGTGCCAGCAGCCAAGCCCGAACAGGGGGCATCGGCTACACCTTC,CASSQARTGGIGYTF
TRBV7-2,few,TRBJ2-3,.,TGTGCCAGCAGCTTACTTGTAGCCTCACCAGATACGCAGTATTTT,CASSLLVASPDTQYF
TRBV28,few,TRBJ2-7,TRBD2,TGTGCCAGCAGCACCGGGACTACTGCCTACGAGCAGTACTTC,CASSTGTTAYEQYF
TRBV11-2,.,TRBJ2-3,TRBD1,TGTGCCAGCAGCCGGGACAGGGGGCGCGTAGATACGCAGTATTTT,CASSRDRGRVDTQYF
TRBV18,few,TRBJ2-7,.,TGTGCCAGCTCCGGGACGCAATTATCCTACGAGCAGTACTTC,CASSGTQLSYEQYF
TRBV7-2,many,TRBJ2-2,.,TGTGCCAGCAGCTTAGTCCGCGGGATTATCACCGGGGAGCTGTTTTTT,CASSLVRGIITGELFF
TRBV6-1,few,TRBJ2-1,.,TGTGCCAGCAGTGGGGGCCAACACAATGAGCAGTTCTTC,CASSGGQHNEQFF
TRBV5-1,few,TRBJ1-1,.,TGCGCCAGCAGCTTGGGCGGGGCTTCTGTTTACACTGAAGCTTTCTTT,CASSLGGASVYTEAFF
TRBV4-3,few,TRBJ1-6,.,TGCGCCAGCAGCCAAGGATCGGGGCGAAATTCACCCCTCCACTTT,CASSQGSGRNSPLHF
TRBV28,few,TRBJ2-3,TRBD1,TGTGCCAGCAGCTTAGGGGCAGGGGGCCCAGATACGCAGTATTTT,CASSLGAGGPDTQYF
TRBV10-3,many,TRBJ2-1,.,TGTGCCATCAGTGATTATCGGGAGCTTGAGCAGTTCTTC,CAISDYRELEQFF
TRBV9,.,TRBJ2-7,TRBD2,TGTGCCAGCAGCGCCGGGACTAGCGGTGCCTACGAGCAGTACTTC,CASSAGTSGAYEQYF
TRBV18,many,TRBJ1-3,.,TGTGCCAGCTTACTAAGCCTGGAAAAGAACACCATATATTTT,CASLLSLEKNTIYF
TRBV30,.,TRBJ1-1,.,TGTGCCTGGAGTTCCGGGGCGAACACTGAAGCTTTCTTT,CAWSSGANTEAFF
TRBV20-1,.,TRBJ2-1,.,TGCAGTGCTAGGGGATGGGCAATCTCCTACAATGAGCAGTTCTTC,CSARGWAISYNEQFF
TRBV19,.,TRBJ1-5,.,TGTGCCAGTAGTACCGTTAGCAATCAGCCCCAGCATTTT,CASSTVSNQPQHF